The 6 T cell receptor beta chains reported below all come from one sample, sequenced in a study of T cells in Graves' hyperthyroidism and ophthalmopathy. The TCR beta CDR3 regions underwent amplification using RNA transcripts as the source. The HTBI set primed first-round TCR CDR3 RT-PCR. TCRdb reprocessed the multiplex PCR reads via MiXCR and lists one record per CDR3 protein. The sample carries roughly 330,000 distinct CDR3 sequences, approximately 16% recorded once. Material for sequencing was blood. Source of these receptors: a man under 40 with Graves' hyperthyroidism.

This clonotype was observed many times. The chain carries TRBV20-1 and TRBJ1-2; 7 positions match TRBD1. The CDR3 is 13 amino acids. J was trimmed by 8 bases and V by 3 bases; bases with no gene match: 9. CDR1 and CDR2 (germline): DFQATT, SNEGSKA (reference sequence). The CDR3 loop is CSARGDSTAGYTF. In nucleotides, the CDR3 is TGCAGTGCTAGGGGGGACAGTACGGCGGGCTACACCTTC.

This clonotype was found many times. The V call is TRBV28, the J call TRBJ1-1; D might be TRBD1 (5 bases). Trimming took 3 bases from V and 4 from J, leaving 15 bases between them. CDR1 and CDR2 (germline): MDHEN, SYDVKM. This CDR3 region has 15 residues. This CDR3 reads CASSFEGVEATEAFF. The CDR3 DNA follows: TGTGCCAGCAGTTTCGAAGGGGTCGAGGCCACTGAAGCTTTCTTT.

Only a few counts were recorded for this clonotype. V and J are TRBV2 and TRBJ1-2, with no clear D. Germline values: CDR1 SNHLY, CDR2 FYNNEI. The V end lost 6 bases, the J end lost 8 bases, and 19 bases lay between the germline ends. The CDR3 contains 14 residues. Written as DNA, the CDR3 is TGTGCCAGCAGCGCCGACGCCTTGAGGGAGGGCTACACCTTC. It specifies CASSADALREGYTF.

This clonotype has ten or more counts. This chain joins TRBV28 and TRBJ1-1; perhaps TRBD1 as D (5 bases). The CDR3 contains 14 residues. CDR1 is MDHEN, CDR2 SYDVKM, per germline. Trimming pared 7 bases from V and 4 bases from J, leaving 16 bases between. CDR3 coding DNA: TGTGCCAGCACCCTGGGACGGTGGGTCACTGAAGCTTTCTTT. It is translated as CASTLGRWVTEAFF.

The rearrangement links TRBV6-1 to TRBJ2-5; no definite D call. CDR1 is MNHNS, CDR2 SASEGT, per germline. The CDR3 covers 15 residues. V shed 1 base and J shed 7 bases, with 16 bases lying between them. CDR3: CASSEGPDPRWTQYF. In DNA, the CDR3 is TGTGCCAGCAGTGAAGGCCCTGACCCCCGGTGGACCCAGTACTTC.

This clonotype was detected many times. The J gene is TRBJ2-1, the V gene TRBV20-1; the match to TRBD2 covers 7 bases. The V gene's germline CDR1 is DFQATT and CDR2 SNEGSKA (reference sequence). CDR3 size: 17 residues. J was trimmed by 7 bases and V by 5 bases; bases with no gene match: 20. DNA of the CDR3: TGCAGTGCTTCGGAAGAGATGGCGGGAGTTCAGCCGAATGAGCAGTTCTTC. Translation: CSASEEMAGVQPNEQFF.